These 24 T cell receptor beta chains came from one sample sequenced in a study of regulatory T cells in long-lasting Graves disease. Through Arm-PCR of CDR3 regions and iRepertoire HTBI primers, TCR beta libraries were built. One entry per CDR3 protein results from TCRdb running MiXCR on the multiplex PCR reads. The sample records about half a million distinct CDR3 sequences, under 25% being singletons. Time point given: persistent/refractory GD, antithyroid drugs over 5 years with positive TRAb. With RNA extracted from PBMCs as input, the TCR library was made. Material: peripheral blood mononuclear cells (PBMCs), obtained when the disease was refractory, from a patient treated with antithyroid drugs. These receptors all come from a female donor with Graves disease.

This sequence joins TRBV28 and TRBJ2-1; TRBD2 aligns across 8 bases. The germline gives CDR1 MDHEN, CDR2 SYDVKM. V lost 6 bases and J lost 5; bases outside the gene matches: 15. There are 17 residues in the CDR3. The CDR3 is CASSPPPGAGDNNEQFF. The CDR3, as DNA: TGTGCCAGCAGCCCCCCCCCAGGAGCGGGAGATAACAATGAGCAGTTCTTC.

The table lists this clonotype with a few counts. The V gene is TRBV19, the J gene TRBJ1-4; D is perhaps TRBD1 (6 bases). This CDR3 has 16 amino acids. The germline V gene has CDR1 LNHDA and CDR2 SQIVND (reference sequence). Deletions cut 4 bases from V and 3 bases from J, with 15 bases between. Written as DNA, the CDR3 is TGTGCCAGTAGTACGGCCTTTGGGGGCGCTAATGAAAAACTGTTTTTT. Amino acid sequence: CASSTAFGGANEKLFF.

This clonotype occurred many times. The V and J genes are TRBV6-1 and TRBJ1-1; tentative D call: TRBD1 (5 bases). V was clipped by 6 bases and J by 5 bases, with 16 bases between them. The CDR3 has 14 residues. Germline V gene data show CDR1 as MNHNS and CDR2 as SASEGT. The CDR3 here is CASSVPKQDTEAFF. The CDR3 DNA sequence: TGTGCCAGCAGCGTTCCTAAACAGGATACTGAAGCTTTCTTT.

The J gene is TRBJ1-1, the V gene TRBV10-3; D is ambiguous. Looked up from germline, CDR1 is ENHRY and CDR2 is SYGVKD. This CDR3 spans 11 amino acids. The ends were cut back, 5 bases at V and 6 bases at J, with 7 bases in the middle. The CDR3 nucleotides read TGTGCCATCAGTACCGGGCCTGAAGCTTTCTTT. Its protein is CAISTGPEAFF.

For this clonotype: A much larger clone is a single base away; this may be a read error. DNA for the CDR3: TGTGCCAGCAGCCTCCTAGACCAGGGACCCCTCCACTTT. Encoded protein: CASSLLDQGPLHF. The V call is TRBV5-6, the J call TRBJ1-6, with D tentatively TRBD1 (5 bases). The germline V and J ends were trimmed by 4 bases and 12 bases, with 14 bases remaining between them. This CDR3 region has 13 residues. Germline V gene data show CDR1 as SGHDT and CDR2 as YYEEEE.

This clonotype was seen many times. This chain joins TRBV6-2 or TRBV6-3 and TRBJ1-2; possibly TRBD1 for D (5 bases). This CDR3 comprises 14 residues. V dropped 2 bases and J dropped 14 bases, with 21 bases sitting between them. Germline CDR1 MNHEY, CDR2 SVGEGT. In DNA, the CDR3 is TGTGCCAGCAGTTACACGACAGAAGTTAAGGGTCTGACCTTC. This gives the protein CASSYTTEVKGLTF.

This clonotype was detected many times. The chain employs TRBV6-1 and TRBJ1-1, with TRBD1 identical over 7 bases. Germline CDR1 MNHNS, CDR2 SASEGT. V gave up 7 bases and J gave up 1 base; unmatched junction bases: 6. The length of the CDR3 is 14 residues. The CDR3 nucleotides are TGTGCCAGCATGAACAGGGGAGGGAACACTGAAGCTTTCTTT. It codes for CASMNRGGNTEAFF.

This clonotype was picked up a small number of times. The chain is built from TRBV6-5 and TRBJ1-2, with 7 bases lining up with TRBD1. V lost 2 bases and J lost 7; bases outside the gene matches: 7. The length of the CDR3 is 14 residues. Germline lookup yields CDR1 MNHEY and CDR2 SVGAGI. CDR3 sequence (DNA): TGTGCCAGCAGTTACGCCGACAGGGCGGCTGGCTACACCTTC. It yields the protein CASSYADRAAGYTF.

The gene calls are TRBV11-2 and TRBJ1-2; D not certain. Germline CDR1 and CDR2: SGHAT and FQNNGV. The CDR3 length is 12 residues. The V end lost 5 bases, the J end lost 2 bases, and 6 bases lay between the germline ends. The CDR3 is CASSALNYGYTF. DNA of the CDR3: TGTGCCAGCAGCGCTCTCAACTATGGCTACACCTTC.

This clonotype was recorded many times. This rearrangement joins TRBV28 to TRBJ1-6; D remains ambiguous. CDR3 length: 13 amino acids. Trimming stripped 6 bases from V and 7 bases from J, with 10 bases between. CDR1 and CDR2 from the germline V gene are MDHEN and SYDVKM. CDR3 in amino acids: CASSPDWNSPLHF. The CDR3 DNA reads TGTGCCAGCAGCCCGGACTGGAATTCACCCCTCCACTTT.

This chain links TRBV2 with TRBJ2-7; 9 bases line up with TRBD1. Germline V gives CDR1 SNHLY, CDR2 FYNNEI. V dropped 5 bases and J dropped 6; count of bases not matched to a gene: 8. The CDR3 length is 14 residues. The CDR3: CASSSRTGALEQYF. CDR3 bases: TGTGCCAGCAGTAGTCGGACAGGGGCCCTCGAGCAGTACTTC.

The chain employs TRBV10-3 and TRBJ2-7; D not resolved. V lost 1 base and J lost 5, with 12 bases in between. CDR3 length: 14 residues. Looked up from germline, CDR1 is ENHRY and CDR2 is SYGVKD. The CDR3 sequence: CAISELAGTHEQYF. The DNA of the CDR3 is TGTGCCATCAGTGAGTTGGCAGGCACCCACGAGCAGTACTTC.

This clonotype was observed a few times. This rearrangement joins TRBV7-8 to TRBJ1-2; tentative D call: TRBD1 (6 bases). CDR3 length equals 18 residues. Looked up from germline, CDR1 is SGHVS and CDR2 is FQNEAQ. The V gene lost 5 bases and the J gene lost 4 bases, with 26 bases spanning the gap. The CDR3 loop is CASSPTAQDSQDPYGYTF. In nucleotides, the CDR3 is TGTGCCAGCAGCCCTACAGCCCAGGACAGCCAAGACCCCTATGGCTACACCTTC.

The rearrangement uses TRBV2 and TRBJ2-1; D unclear. V shed 4 bases and J shed 0 bases, with 7 bases lying between them. Germline V CDR1 and CDR2: SNHLY, FYNNEI. There are 14 residues in the CDR3. CDR3 DNA: TGTGCCAGCAGTGTAACCAGCTCCTACAATGAGCAGTTCTTC. The encoded protein is CASSVTSSYNEQFF. Supplemented by reference TRBV2 and TRBJ2-1, the full variable domain reads EPEVTQTPSHQVTQMGQEVILRCVPISNHLYFYWYRQILGQKVEFLVSFYNNEISEKSEIFDDQFSVERPDGSNFTLKIRSTKLEDSAMYFCASSVTSSYNEQFFGPGTRLTVL.

This clonotype was found many times. V is TRBV6-1 and J is TRBJ1-4; no clear D gene. V gave up 3 bases and J gave up 4 bases, with 9 bases separating them. There are 14 residues in the CDR3. The germline CDR1 and CDR2 sequences are MNHNS and SASEGT. CDR3 protein: CASSDSDLNEKLFF. CDR3 DNA sequence: TGTGCCAGCAGTGACAGCGACCTTAATGAAAAACTGTTTTTT.

This clonotype was found many times. The chain's CDR3 is CASSFPNGEQYF. The DNA for the CDR3 is TGTGCCAGCAGTTTCCCTAACGGCGAGCAGTACTTC. V is TRBV28 and J is TRBJ2-7; no firm D call. The CDR3 spans 12 residues. Germline V lookup: CDR1 MDHEN, CDR2 SYDVKM. V was trimmed by 3 bases and J by 6 bases, leaving 9 bases between them.

The chain carries TRBV20-1 and TRBJ1-5; 8 positions match TRBD1. CDR1 DFQATT and CDR2 SNEGSKA come from the germline V gene (reference sequence). This CDR3 comprises 14 residues. With 3 bases clipped from V and 9 bases from J, the junction kept 10 bases outside the gene matches. The CDR3: CSASTGTGARPQHF. The CDR3 region has the DNA TGCAGTGCTAGTACCGGGACAGGAGCCCGGCCCCAGCATTTT.

This clonotype was counted ten times or more. This rearrangement joins TRBV11-3 to TRBJ2-5, with D maybe TRBD2 (6 bases). CDR3 size: 14 residues. Germline V gene lookup returns CDR1 SGHNT and CDR2 YENEEA. The V end was cut by 6 bases, the J end by 0 bases, with 11 bases between. The CDR3 protein is CASSLGDYQETQYF. The CDR3 coding sequence is TGTGCCAGCAGTCTGGGGGACTACCAAGAGACCCAGTACTTC.

The V and J genes are TRBV5-1 and TRBJ2-4, with 11 bases fitting TRBD2. CDR3 length equals 19 residues. J lost 3 bases, V lost 6 bases, and 17 bases had no gene match. CDR1 and CDR2 from the germline V gene are SGHRS and YFSETQ. CDR3 region: CASKWSSGGFMLGKNIQYF. CDR3 coding DNA: TGCGCCAGCAAGTGGTCTAGCGGGGGGTTCATGCTCGGCAAAAACATTCAGTACTTC.

DNA of the CDR3: TGCGCCAGCAGCCAAGTATCGACAGGGGGCTATGGCTACACCTTC. This sequence encodes CASSQVSTGGYGYTF. The chain has TRBV4-1 and TRBJ1-2, with 9 nucleotides matching TRBD1. Germline trimming cut 1 base from V and 4 bases from J; bases unmatched to any gene: 4. The CDR3 is 15 amino acids. CDR1 and CDR2 from the germline V gene are MGHRA and YSYEKL.

The chain carries TRBV20-1 and TRBJ2-7; 10 nucleotides match TRBD2. This CDR3 region has 12 residues. Per the germline V gene, CDR1 is DFQATT and CDR2 is SNEGSKA (reference sequence). Trimming cost V 5 bases and J 12 bases; bases outside gene matches: 10. In nucleotides, the CDR3 is TGCAGTGCTGCTAGCGGGAGTCGAAGTCCGTACTTC. Protein: CSAASGSRSPYF.

The genes are TRBV28 and TRBJ2-7, with D possibly being TRBD2 (6 bases). The germline V gene encodes CDR1 MDHEN and CDR2 SYDVKM. V shed 6 bases and J shed 4 bases, with 19 bases lying between them. The CDR3 runs to 15 residues. The CDR3 nucleotides read TGTGCCAGCAGGGACTCAGGGACTTACATTTACGAGCAGTACTTC. It codes for CASRDSGTYIYEQYF.

The J gene is TRBJ1-5, the V gene TRBV7-2; D unresolved. The V end was cut by 10 bases, the J end by 0 bases, with 13 bases between. The germline V gene has CDR1 SGHTA and CDR2 FQGNSA. There are 14 residues in the CDR3. The chain's CDR3 is CAITSGDSNQPQHF. CDR3 DNA sequence: TGTGCCATCACCTCAGGAGATAGCAATCAGCCCCAGCATTTT.

This clonotype has more than one count but fewer than ten. Given a much more abundant clone one base away, this may be a read error. The chain joins TRBV2 to TRBJ1-4, with TRBD1 matching 11 bases. The CDR3 is 15 amino acids. Germline-derived CDR1 and CDR2 are SNHLY and FYNNEI. CDR3 in DNA: TGTGTCAGCAGCACAGGACAGGGGGCCTCCGGCAAACTGTTTTTT. The encoded protein is CVSSTGQGASGKLFF.